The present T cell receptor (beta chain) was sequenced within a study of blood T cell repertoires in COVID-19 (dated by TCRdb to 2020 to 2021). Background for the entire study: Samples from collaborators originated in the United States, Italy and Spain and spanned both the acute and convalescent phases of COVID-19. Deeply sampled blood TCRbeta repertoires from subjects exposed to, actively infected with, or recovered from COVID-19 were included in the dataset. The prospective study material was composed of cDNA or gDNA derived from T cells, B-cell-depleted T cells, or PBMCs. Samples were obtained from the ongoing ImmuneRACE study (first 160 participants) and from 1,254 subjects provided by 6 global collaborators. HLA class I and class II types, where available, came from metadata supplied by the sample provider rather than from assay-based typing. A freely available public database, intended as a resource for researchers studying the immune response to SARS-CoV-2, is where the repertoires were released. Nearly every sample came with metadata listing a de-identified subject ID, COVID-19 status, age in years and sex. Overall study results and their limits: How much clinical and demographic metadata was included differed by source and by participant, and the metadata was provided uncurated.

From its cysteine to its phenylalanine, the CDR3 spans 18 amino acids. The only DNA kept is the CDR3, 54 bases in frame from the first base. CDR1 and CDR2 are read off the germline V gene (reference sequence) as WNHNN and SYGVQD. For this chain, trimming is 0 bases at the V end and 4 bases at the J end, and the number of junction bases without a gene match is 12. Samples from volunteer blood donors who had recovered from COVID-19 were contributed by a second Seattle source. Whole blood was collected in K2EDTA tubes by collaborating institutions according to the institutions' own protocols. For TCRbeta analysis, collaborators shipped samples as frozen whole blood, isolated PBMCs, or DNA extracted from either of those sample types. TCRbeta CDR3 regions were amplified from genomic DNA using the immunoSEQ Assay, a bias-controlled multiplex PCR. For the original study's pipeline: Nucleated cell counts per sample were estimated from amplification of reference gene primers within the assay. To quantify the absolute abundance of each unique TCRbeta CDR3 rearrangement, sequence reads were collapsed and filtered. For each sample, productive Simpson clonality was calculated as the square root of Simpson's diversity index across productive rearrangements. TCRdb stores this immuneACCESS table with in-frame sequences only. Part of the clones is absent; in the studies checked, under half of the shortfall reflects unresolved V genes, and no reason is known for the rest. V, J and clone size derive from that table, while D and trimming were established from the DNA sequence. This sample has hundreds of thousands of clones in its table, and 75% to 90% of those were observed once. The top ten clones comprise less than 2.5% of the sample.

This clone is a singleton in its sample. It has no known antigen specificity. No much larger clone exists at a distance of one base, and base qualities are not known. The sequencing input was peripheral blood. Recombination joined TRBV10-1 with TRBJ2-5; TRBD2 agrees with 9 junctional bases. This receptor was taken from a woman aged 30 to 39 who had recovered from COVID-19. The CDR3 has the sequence CASSESPSGILVGETQYF. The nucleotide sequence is TGCGCCAGCAGTGAGTCGCCTAGCGGGATCTTAGTGGGAGAGACCCAGTACTTC.